A selection of T cell receptor beta chains follows, all from one sample in a study of type 1 regulatory T cells. These receptors' targets are unknown. MiXCR, run by TCRdb on the reads, gives a single entry per CDR3 protein. This table has some 60,000 distinct CDR3 sequences, less than 70% appearing once. Sequencing input: cultured non-Tr1 T cells, either the whole culture or a sorted T cell fraction (not recorded which). Receptors originate from a human donor in good health. CDR3s include the opening cysteine and the closing phenylalanine or tryptophan. The D gene is left open where the match is weak. The listing skips clone size in some rows; elsewhere it reads once, few, many or a size class.

cdr3_length: 14
v_call: TRBV30
d_call: .
j_call: TRBJ2-6
clone_size: .
cdr3_aa: CAWARTAGANVLTF
cdr3_nt: TGTGCCTGGGCCCGGACAGCCGGGGCCAACGTCCTGACTTTC

cdr3_length: 17
v_call: TRBV4-3
d_call: .
j_call: TRBJ1-1
clone_size: .
cdr3_aa: CASSQARTQGRNTEAFF
cdr3_nt: TGCGCCAGCAGCCAAGCTCGAACCCAGGGGCGGAACACTGAAGCTTTCTTT

cdr3_length: 16
v_call: TRBV5-1
d_call: TRBD2
j_call: TRBJ2-3
clone_size: .
cdr3_aa: CASSRLAGGHTDTQYF
cdr3_nt: TGCGCCAGCAGCCGACTAGCGGGAGGGCACACAGATACGCAGTATTTT

cdr3_length: 15
v_call: TRBV6-2/TRBV6-3
d_call: TRBD1
j_call: TRBJ2-7
clone_size: .
cdr3_aa: CASRSLRDRTYEQYF
cdr3_nt: TGTGCCAGCAGATCCCTCCGGGACAGAACCTACGAGCAGTACTTC

cdr3_length: 16
v_call: TRBV7-8
d_call: .
j_call: TRBJ1-3
clone_size: .
cdr3_aa: CASSPNPAEPGNTIYF
cdr3_nt: TGTGCCAGCAGCCCAAACCCGGCAGAACCTGGAAACACCATATATTTT

cdr3_length: 16
v_call: TRBV20-1
d_call: .
j_call: TRBJ1-1
clone_size: .
cdr3_aa: CSADRGTGGPNTEAFF
cdr3_nt: TGCAGTGCGGACCGCGGAACAGGAGGCCCCAACACTGAAGCTTTCTTT

cdr3_length: 12
v_call: TRBV30
d_call: .
j_call: TRBJ1-2
clone_size: .
cdr3_aa: CAWFGRAHGYTF
cdr3_nt: TGTGCCTGGTTTGGACGGGCCCATGGCTACACCTTC

cdr3_length: 16
v_call: TRBV28
d_call: TRBD2
j_call: TRBJ2-5
clone_size: .
cdr3_aa: CASNRQGLAGGETQYF
cdr3_nt: TGTGCCAGCAATCGGCAAGGACTAGCGGGAGGGGAGACCCAGTACTTC

cdr3_length: 15
v_call: TRBV11-2
d_call: .
j_call: TRBJ2-5
clone_size: .
cdr3_aa: CASSLTPGARETQYF
cdr3_nt: TGTGCCAGCAGCTTAACGCCGGGGGCGAGGGAGACCCAGTACTTC

cdr3_length: 15
v_call: TRBV6-5
d_call: .
j_call: TRBJ2-7
clone_size: few
cdr3_aa: CASSRAGGQGGEQYF
cdr3_nt: TGTGCCAGCAGTAGAGCGGGTGGGCAGGGAGGTGAGCAGTACTTC

cdr3_length: 14
v_call: TRBV12-3/TRBV12-4
d_call: TRBD1
j_call: TRBJ2-5
clone_size: .
cdr3_aa: CASSFLDRVETQYF
cdr3_nt: TGTGCCAGCAGTTTCCTCGACAGGGTAGAGACCCAGTACTTC

cdr3_length: 14
v_call: TRBV4-1
d_call: TRBD1
j_call: TRBJ2-7
clone_size: once
cdr3_aa: CASSLPGQTYEQYF
cdr3_nt: TGCGCCAGCAGCCTACCGGGACAGACCTACGAGCAGTACTTC

cdr3_length: 15
v_call: TRBV5-1
d_call: TRBD2
j_call: TRBJ2-2
clone_size: .
cdr3_aa: CASTDGTSGTGELFF
cdr3_nt: TGCGCCAGCACCGACGGGACTAGTGGCACCGGGGAGCTGTTTTTT

cdr3_length: 16
v_call: TRBV9
d_call: TRBD2
j_call: TRBJ2-2
clone_size: .
cdr3_aa: CASSVVSSGSTGELFF
cdr3_nt: TGTGCCAGCAGCGTAGTTAGTAGCGGGAGCACCGGGGAGCTGTTTTTT

cdr3_length: 15
v_call: TRBV7-8
d_call: TRBD2
j_call: TRBJ2-7
clone_size: .
cdr3_aa: CASSPGGGFLGEQYF
cdr3_nt: TGTGCCAGCAGCCCGGGGGGGGGCTTCCTTGGGGAGCAGTACTTC

cdr3_length: 15
v_call: TRBV29-1
d_call: TRBD1
j_call: TRBJ2-7
clone_size: .
cdr3_aa: CSVELRGQGAYEQYF
cdr3_nt: TGCAGCGTTGAACTCCGGGGCCAGGGGGCTTACGAGCAGTACTTC

cdr3_length: 20
v_call: TRBV3-1
d_call: TRBD2
j_call: TRBJ2-2
clone_size: few
cdr3_aa: CASSASRGLAGGLNTGELFF
cdr3_nt: TGTGCCAGCAGTGCTAGCAGGGGACTAGCGGGAGGCCTCAACACCGGGGAGCTGTTTTTT

cdr3_length: 14
v_call: TRBV20-1
d_call: TRBD1
j_call: TRBJ1-2
clone_size: .
cdr3_aa: CSATTGTGGGGYTF
cdr3_nt: TGCAGTGCAACAACCGGGACAGGGGGGGGTGGCTACACCTTC

cdr3_length: 13
v_call: TRBV11-3
d_call: TRBD2
j_call: TRBJ2-1
clone_size: .
cdr3_aa: CASSLVRGGEQFF
cdr3_nt: TGTGCCAGCAGCTTAGTCCGGGGGGGTGAGCAGTTCTTC

cdr3_length: 11
v_call: TRBV28
d_call: .
j_call: TRBJ1-4
clone_size: .
cdr3_aa: CASSLVEKLFF
cdr3_nt: TGTGCCAGCAGTTTGGTGGAGAAACTGTTTTTT

cdr3_length: 14
v_call: TRBV5-1
d_call: TRBD2
j_call: TRBJ2-1
clone_size: .
cdr3_aa: CASSQGTSGNEQFF
cdr3_nt: TGCGCCAGCAGCCAGGGGACTAGCGGCAATGAGCAGTTCTTC

cdr3_length: 14
v_call: TRBV20-1
d_call: TRBD1
j_call: TRBJ1-2
clone_size: few
cdr3_aa: CSAQGDLANYGYTF
cdr3_nt: TGCAGTGCTCAGGGGGACCTAGCTAACTATGGCTACACCTTC

cdr3_length: 15
v_call: TRBV20-1
d_call: .
j_call: TRBJ2-7
clone_size: .
cdr3_aa: CSARGGSGSAHEQYF
cdr3_nt: TGCAGTGCTAGAGGTGGATCTGGTAGCGCCCACGAGCAGTACTTC

cdr3_length: 17
v_call: TRBV7-6
d_call: TRBD1
j_call: TRBJ1-5
clone_size: .
cdr3_aa: CASSLSPSAGGGQPQHF
cdr3_nt: TGTGCCAGCAGCTTAAGCCCCTCGGCAGGGGGCGGACAGCCCCAGCATTTT

cdr3_length: 16
v_call: TRBV11-3
d_call: .
j_call: TRBJ2-1
clone_size: .
cdr3_aa: CASSLAGQFVGSEQFF
cdr3_nt: TGTGCCAGCAGCTTAGCCGGACAGTTCGTTGGGAGTGAGCAGTTCTTC

cdr3_length: 16
v_call: TRBV27
d_call: TRBD2
j_call: TRBJ2-1
clone_size: once
cdr3_aa: CASSPQGLAGTAEQFF
cdr3_nt: TGTGCCAGCAGTCCGCAAGGACTAGCAGGAACGGCTGAGCAGTTCTTC